The TCR beta chain under discussion was sequenced for a study of T-cell memory formation after mild COVID-19. Study context: Among the donors, TCR clusters were largely specific to each donor.

CDR1 DFQATT and CDR2 SNEGSKA come from the germline V gene (reference sequence). The ends were cut back, 1 base at V and 5 bases at J, with 11 bases in the middle. This CDR3 comprises 13 residues. Findings of the study overall: Memory sampled before infection contained some responding clones, suggesting cross-reactive memory joined. Later expanders leaned CD4+, whereas clones that contracted between day 15 and 85 were balanced CD4/CD8.

Amplification by 5'RACE using constant-segment primers produced TCR alpha and TCR beta cDNA libraries that carried sample barcodes and UMIs. TCRdb itself ran the 5' RACE reads through MiXCR, one entry per CDR3 protein. The repertoire holds about 210,000 distinct CDR3 sequences, with about 10% as singletons. This clonotype was counted only a few times. What it binds is not known. The chain links TRBV20-1 to TRBJ1-1; TRBD1 is a possible D gene (6 bases). The specimen sequenced was PBMCs or a T cell subset sorted from them (not recorded which). This receptor was identified in a man younger than 35 who had mild COVID-19 (a few samples of this study predate the infection). Cell type and time point are not known. The CDR3 nucleotides are TGCAGTGCTAGAGGCACAGGGAGGACTGAAGCTTTCTTT. It yields the protein CSARGTGRTEAFF.